Given below is one TCR beta chain in context. The data belong to a study of shared clonotypes between healthy human individuals. The data were produced by immunoSEQ multiplex PCR, yet TCRdb's version contains in-frame clones alone and is incomplete. The sample yields roughly 1,600,000 clones, approximately 98.5% seen once. The germline V gene has CDR1 SGHNT and CDR2 YYREEE (reference sequence). The CDR3 is 15 residues long. The V segment lost 6 bases and the J segment 5 bases; nucleotides outside the gene matches: 8. The TCR was taken from a man younger than 45 in good health. The V gene is TRBV5-4, the J gene TRBJ2-2, with 9 bases that match TRBD1. Sequenced sample: naive CD4+ T cells sorted from blood. Subset described: CD45RA+ positively selected. CDR3 nucleotide sequence: TGTGCCAGCACACAGGGACAGGGATTAACCGGGGAGCTGTTTTTT. Protein: CASTQGQGLTGELFF.